The 20 T cell receptor beta chains in this list originate from one sample, sequenced in a study of PD-1 blockade in classical Hodgkin lymphoma. Sequencing was performed with immunoSEQ multiplex PCR; in TCRdb, only in-frame clones are kept and a portion is missing. The sample has 21,000 or so clones, roughly 85% seen once. Time point meaning: cycle 4 day 1 (C4D1), after 5 to 7 weeks of nivolumab. Relapses following autologous stem cell transplantation were seen in all patients, with brentuximab vedotin exposure varying. Specimen: peripheral blood mononuclear cells (PBMCs), collected before the fourth cycle of nivolumab. These receptor sequences come from a human donor with classical Hodgkin lymphoma.

The chain couples TRBV2 to TRBJ2-7; TRBD1 is a possible D gene (7 bases). CDR3 length: 20 residues. Looked up from germline, CDR1 is SNHLY and CDR2 is FYNNEI. Trimming cost V 3 bases and J 3 bases, with 30 bases left between them. The CDR3 spells CASSDSPSALGGTAIYEQYF. As DNA, the CDR3 is TGTGCCAGCAGTGATTCTCCCTCGGCTCTCGGAGGGACAGCAATCTACGAGCAGTACTTC.

This clone was seen just once. V and J are TRBV11-2 and TRBJ2-4; 14 bases fit TRBD2. Trimming removed 6 bases from V and 2 bases from J; junction bases left unmatched: 6. The CDR3 extends over 17 amino acids. Germline-derived CDR1 and CDR2 are SGHAT and FQNNGV. The CDR3 region has the DNA TGTGCCAGCAGGGGACTAGCGGGAGTTGGGTCCAAAAACATTCAGTACTTC. Protein: CASRGLAGVGSKNIQYF.

This clone was found once. This sequence joins TRBV7-6 and TRBJ2-7, with TRBD2 matching 7 bases. The V and J ends lost 3 bases and 6 bases, in that order; junction bases with no gene match: 2. The germline V gene has CDR1 SGHVS and CDR2 FNYEAQ. The CDR3 totals 12 residues. The CDR3, as DNA: TGTGCCAGCAGCTTTTCTAGCGGCGAGCAGTACTTC. It yields the protein CASSFSSGEQYF.

The gene calls are TRBV29-1 and TRBJ2-3, with a possible D match to TRBD2 (6 bases). The V end was cut by 4 bases, the J end by 2 bases, with 10 bases between. There are 13 residues in the CDR3. Germline V gene sequence: CDR1 SQVTM, CDR2 ANQGSEA. CDR3 region: CSVVWDFTDTQYF. DNA for the CDR3: TGCAGCGTTGTCTGGGACTTCACAGATACGCAGTATTTT.

The chain links TRBV10-3 to TRBJ2-7; D might be TRBD1 (6 bases). The CDR3 runs to 13 residues. V was pared by 6 bases and J by 3 bases, with 12 bases between. CDR1 ENHRY and CDR2 SYGVKD come from the germline V gene. CDR3: CAISPLDSYEQYF. DNA of the CDR3: TGTGCCATCAGCCCCCTGGACAGCTACGAGCAGTACTTC.

The rearrangement uses TRBV7-2 and TRBJ1-1; unclear D gene. The germline gives CDR1 SGHTA, CDR2 FQGNSA. Deletions cut 0 bases from V and 7 bases from J, with 27 bases between. This CDR3 has 19 residues. The CDR3 nucleotides read TGTGCCAGCAGCTTAGCGCGAGTAGGAGGATGGTGGCAGGACGATGAAGCTTTCTTT. Its translation: CASSLARVGGWWQDDEAFF.

The V call is TRBV7-2, the J call TRBJ2-7; no definite D call. Germline CDR1 SGHTA, CDR2 FQGNSA. Trimming took 0 bases from V and 0 from J, leaving 6 bases between them. The length of the CDR3 is 14 residues. The CDR3 DNA reads TGTGCCAGCAGCTTAGCGTCCGGCTCCTACGAGCAGTACTTC. Translation: CASSLASGSYEQYF.

This chain joins TRBV28 and TRBJ1-4; TRBD1 matches 11 bases. Germline lookup yields CDR1 MDHEN and CDR2 SYDVKM. The CDR3 is 15 residues long. J was trimmed by 6 bases and V by 5 bases; bases with no gene match: 5. The CDR3 nucleotides are TGTGCCAGCAGTACCCCGGGACAGGGGGATGAAAAACTGTTTTTT. Protein product: CASSTPGQGDEKLFF.

The V call is TRBV7-3, the J call TRBJ2-5, with D possibly matching TRBD1 (6 bases). The germline gives CDR1 SGHTA, CDR2 FQGTGA. CDR3 size: 13 residues. Trimming took off 2 bases at V and 5 bases at J, with 9 bases between the two ends. The CDR3 coding sequence is TGTGCCAGCAGCTTAGGGGGCAGCGAGACCCAGTACTTC. Translation: CASSLGGSETQYF.

The chain joins TRBV4-2 to TRBJ2-2; 9 bases are shared with TRBD1. Trimming cost V 3 bases and J 4 bases; bases outside gene matches: 6. Germline values: CDR1 LGHNA, CDR2 YNFKEQ. The CDR3 is made up of 16 amino acids. The CDR3 reads CASSQPGQGVTGELFF. Here the CDR3 DNA reads TGTGCCAGCAGCCAGCCGGGACAGGGAGTCACCGGGGAGCTGTTTTTT.

The chain has TRBV7-3 and TRBJ2-3, with D unclear. Trimming shortened V by 5 bases and J by 6 bases, and 12 bases separated the two germline ends. This CDR3 is 13 amino acids long. Germline lookup yields CDR1 SGHTA and CDR2 FQGTGA. The CDR3 is CASSPPLSDTQYF. CDR3 in DNA: TGTGCCAGCAGCCCTCCCCTGTCGGATACGCAGTATTTT. Supplemented by reference TRBV7-3 and TRBJ2-3, the full variable domain reads GAGVSQTPSNKVTEKGKYVELRCDPISGHTALYWYRQSLGQGPEFLIYFQGTGAADDSGLPNDRFFAVRPEGSVSTLKIQRTERGDSAVYLCASSPPLSDTQYFGPGTRLTVL.

The chain joins TRBV10-3 to TRBJ2-7; D remains ambiguous. Germline V gene data show CDR1 as ENHRY and CDR2 as SYGVKD. This CDR3 contains 12 residues. Trimming left V 4 bases short and J 5 bases short, with 9 bases between. CDR3 nucleotide sequence: TGTGCCATCAGTGTTCGGGCCGACGAGCAGTACTTC. Encoded protein: CAISVRADEQYF.

This rearrangement joins TRBV19 to TRBJ2-1, with 9 bases that match TRBD1. Trimming took 4 bases from V and 3 from J; bases not matched to a gene: 1. Germline-derived CDR1 and CDR2 are LNHDA and SQIVND (reference sequence). This CDR3 contains 14 residues. For the CDR3, the DNA is TGTGCCAGTAGTACGACAGGGGGCTACAATGAGCAGTTCTTC. This encodes CASSTTGGYNEQFF.

The V call is TRBV5-1, the J call TRBJ1-2; D uncertain. V was shortened by 6 bases and J by 14 bases, with 38 bases between the two germline ends. This CDR3 has 18 residues. Germline-derived CDR1 and CDR2 are SGHRS and YFSETQ. The CDR3 DNA sequence: TGCGCCAGCAAGAAACAGCCGGGAAAAATTCCAACAGAAAAACTGGGGACCTTC. It encodes CASKKQPGKIPTEKLGTF.

This chain connects TRBV30 to TRBJ1-3; the D gene is possibly TRBD1 (6 bases). V was cut by 3 bases and J by 0 bases, with 15 bases left in between. Germline V gives CDR1 GTSNPN, CDR2 SVGIG (reference sequence). The CDR3 sequence is 16 residues long. The CDR3 reads CAWRVQGKISGNTIYF. CDR3 DNA: TGTGCCTGGAGGGTACAGGGCAAGATCTCTGGAAACACCATATATTTT.

V gene TRBV4-3 combines with J gene TRBJ2-7, with a possible D match to TRBD1 (6 bases). Germline assignment: CDR1 LGHNA and CDR2 YSLEER. The ends were cut back, 1 base at V and 6 bases at J, with 10 bases in the middle. The CDR3 length is 13 residues. DNA of the CDR3: TGCGCCAGCAGCCAAGTGACAGGCGTCGAGCAGTACTTC. Amino acids: CASSQVTGVEQYF.

This chain joins TRBV25-1 and TRBJ2-5; no definite D call. CDR1 is MGHDK and CDR2 is SYGVNS in the germline V gene. The CDR3 is 12 amino acids. Trimming cost V 2 bases and J 3 bases, with 4 bases left between them. In DNA, the CDR3 is TGTGCCAGCAGTGAACAGGAAGAGACCCAGTACTTC. This translates into CASSEQEETQYF.

The gene calls are TRBV27 and TRBJ2-1, with D perhaps matching TRBD1 or TRBD2 (5 bases each). The CDR3 spans 16 residues. Germline V gene sequence: CDR1 MNHEY, CDR2 SMNVEV (reference sequence). V gave up 7 bases and J gave up 7 bases, with 23 bases separating them. DNA for the CDR3: TGTGCCAGCACAACCCTAGGATTTGGGACGACAAATGAGCAGTTCTTC. Its translation is CASTTLGFGTTNEQFF.

The chain uses TRBV10-3 and TRBJ2-3; 10 nucleotides line up with TRBD2. CDR1 is ENHRY, CDR2 SYGVKD, per germline. The CDR3 has 17 amino acids. V gave up 3 bases and J gave up 6 bases; unmatched junction bases: 12. CDR3 sequence (DNA): TGTGCCATCAGTGATAACGAGCGGGAGGGCCGGGAGGATACGCAGTATTTT. This codes for CAISDNEREGREDTQYF.

By frequency in the sample, this clone is medium-sized. The chain couples TRBV9 to TRBJ2-3, with a weak D call TRBD2 (7 bases). The CDR3 has 15 residues. The germline gives CDR1 SGDLS, CDR2 YYNGEE. Trimming pared 4 bases from V and 6 bases from J, leaving 18 bases between. This CDR3 reads CASSPRGGARDTQYF. In DNA form, the CDR3 reads TGTGCCAGCAGCCCACGTGGGGGGGCTAGGGATACGCAGTATTTT.